This T cell receptor beta chain was obtained from a study of T cells in Graves' hyperthyroidism and ophthalmopathy. As concerns this clonotype: As yet, its antigen is unknown.

Diagnoses were established using clinical symptoms, serum thyroxine and TRAb, thyroid ultrasound and orbital computed tomography. RNA transcripts served as the template for amplifying TCR beta CDR3 regions. When the TCR CDR3 underwent first-round RT-PCR, the HTBI primer set was used. TCRdb re-called the multiplex PCR reads through MiXCR, storing one row per CDR3 protein. The table lists approximately 640,000 distinct CDR3 sequences, about 45% of them singletons. Findings and limits, study-wide: The majority of expanded thyroid clonotypes above 0.001 also appeared in blood.

The sample taken for sequencing was peripheral blood or thyroid tissue (not recorded which). This TCR was recovered from an adult man with Graves' disease, either hyperthyroidism or ophthalmopathy (not recorded which).

The DNA of the CDR3 is TGTGCCAGCAGCCGATCCGGGACCGCTAATGAAAAACTGTTTTTT. Its protein product is CASSRSGTANEKLFF. The V gene is TRBV6-5, the J gene TRBJ1-4, with a weak D call TRBD1 (5 bases). V was trimmed by 6 bases and J by 3 bases, leaving 14 bases between them. Germline loops: CDR1 MNHEY, CDR2 SVGAGI. CDR3 length: 15 amino acids.